This TCR beta chain is drawn from a study of cytomegalovirus exposure and HLA in healthy donors. Findings and limits, study-wide: Presence/absence comparisons presumed near-even sequencing depth among donors. A later analysis reportedly identified an Asian-associated ancestry cluster as carrying fewer N-insertions than the roughly 670-donor mean. Researchers counted roughly 150 TCR beta chains as cytomegalovirus-associated. Certain indistinguishable V segments, among them TRBV6-2 and TRBV6-3, were excluded.

Trimming cost V 6 bases and J 9 bases; bases outside gene matches: 9. The germline V gene encodes CDR1 MNHEY and CDR2 SVGAGI. The CDR3 totals 14 residues. Both 60 Vbeta primers and 13 Jbeta primers went into the PCR. Repertoires were generated with immunoSEQ multiplex PCR, while TCRdb's copy carries only in-frame clones and drops some. The sample shows about 150,000 clones, just under 80% of them seen only once. Regarding this clone: What it recognizes is unknown.

The sample taken for sequencing was PBMCs. The source of this sequence is a male donor in good health and CMV-seronegative. The V gene is TRBV6-5, the J gene TRBJ2-4, with 9 nucleotides matching TRBD1. The CDR3 sequence: CASRGQGGMGIQYF. CDR3 coding DNA: TGTGCCAGCAGGGGACAGGGTGGCATGGGCATTCAGTACTTC.